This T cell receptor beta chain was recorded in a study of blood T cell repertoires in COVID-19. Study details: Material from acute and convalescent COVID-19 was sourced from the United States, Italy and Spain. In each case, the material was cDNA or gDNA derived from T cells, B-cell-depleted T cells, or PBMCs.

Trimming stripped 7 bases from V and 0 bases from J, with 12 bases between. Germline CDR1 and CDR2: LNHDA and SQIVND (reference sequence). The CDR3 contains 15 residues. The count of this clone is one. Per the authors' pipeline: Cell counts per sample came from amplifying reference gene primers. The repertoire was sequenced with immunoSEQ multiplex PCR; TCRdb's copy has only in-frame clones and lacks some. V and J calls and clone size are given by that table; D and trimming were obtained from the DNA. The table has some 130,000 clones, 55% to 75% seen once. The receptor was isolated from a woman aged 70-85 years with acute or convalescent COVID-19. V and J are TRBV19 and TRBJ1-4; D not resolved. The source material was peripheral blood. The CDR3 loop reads CASKKMSATNEKLFF. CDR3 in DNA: TGTGCCAGTAAAAAGATGAGTGCAACTAATGAAAAACTGTTTTTT.